This T cell receptor (beta chain) was recovered during a study of blood T cell repertoires in COVID-19. Germline V gene data show CDR1 as SGHTA and CDR2 as FQGTGA. The V gene end was trimmed by 4 bases and the J gene end by 3 bases; junction bases not matched to a gene: 8. This CDR3 is built from 17 residues. Profiled with immunoSEQ multiplex PCR; TCRdb holds only in-frame clones, not every one. The table shows 100,000 to 150,000 clones, with about nine tenths occurring only once. The J gene is TRBJ2-3, the V gene TRBV7-3; 12 bases map to TRBD1. The sequenced sample consisted of peripheral blood. This TCR was recovered from a human donor in a cohort sampled during active COVID-19. The CDR3 protein is CASSSSGTGGSTDTQYF. The DNA for the CDR3 is TGTGCCAGCAGCTCCTCCGGGACAGGGGGCTCGACAGATACGCAGTATTTT.